The present TCR beta chain was sequenced within a study of shared clonotypes between healthy human individuals. Deletions cut 7 bases from V and 0 bases from J, with 19 bases between. CDR1 SNHLY and CDR2 FYNNEI come from the germline V gene. The CDR3 runs to 17 residues. TCRdb keeps only in-frame clones here, not all; method: immunoSEQ multiplex PCR. The sample lists about 980,000 clones, approximately 76% occurring once. In its sample, this clone was seen once. Sequencing used memory CD4+ T cells sorted from blood. Subset in this sample: CD45RA-negative fraction. This clonotype was sampled from a man aged 18 to 29 in good health. This chain uses TRBV2 with TRBJ1-5; D remains ambiguous. The CDR3 bases are TGTGCCAGCACTACGGACGGGTGGCATAGTAGCAATCAGCCCCAGCATTTT. Protein sequence: CASTTDGWHSSNQPQHF.